One and the same sample provided the 14 T cell receptor beta chains below, sequenced in a study of blood T cell repertoires in COVID-19. Only in-frame clones appear in the TCRdb table, and some are missing; sequencing was by immunoSEQ multiplex PCR. Here the sample spans about 84,000 clones, over 65% being singletons. Sequenced material: peripheral blood. The receptor set was obtained from a man aged 50 to 59 with active or convalescent COVID-19.

The rearrangement links TRBV7-6 to TRBJ1-6, with a tentative D call TRBD1 (5 bases). Germline loops: CDR1 SGHVS, CDR2 FNYEAQ. V lost 5 bases and J 3 bases, leaving 17 bases between the germline ends. The CDR3 is 17 residues long. As DNA, the CDR3 is TGTGCCAGCAGCACCGGACACCGTGGTGGCTATAATTCACCCCTCCACTTT. It specifies CASSTGHRGGYNSPLHF.

This clone was observed a handful of times. The V and J genes are TRBV25-1 and TRBJ2-7; a weak D match, TRBD1 (7 bases). This CDR3 comprises 15 residues. Germline V CDR1 and CDR2: MGHDK, SYGVNS. V dropped 8 bases and J dropped 3 bases, with 20 bases sitting between them. CDR3 in DNA: TGTGCCAGCCCCAGGGGGGCGCGTAAGATCTACGAGCAGTACTTC. As protein: CASPRGARKIYEQYF.

The chain couples TRBV4-3 to TRBJ2-1, with 8 bases that match TRBD2. Germline CDR1 LGHNA, CDR2 YSLEER. Unmatched junction bases numbered 8, after V lost 2 bases and J lost 5 bases. The CDR3 covers 16 residues. As DNA, the CDR3 is TGCGCCAGCAGCCAATTAACTAGCGGCGTGGACAATGAGCAGTTCTTC. As protein: CASSQLTSGVDNEQFF.

V and J are TRBV7-2 and TRBJ2-2, with a tentative D call TRBD2 (6 bases). Trimming took off 2 bases at V and 3 bases at J, with 10 bases between the two ends. This CDR3 has 15 amino acids. Germline V lookup: CDR1 SGHTA, CDR2 FQGNSA. The CDR3 sequence: CASSLSPGDTGELFF. The CDR3 coding sequence is TGTGCCAGCAGCTTATCACCGGGAGACACCGGGGAGCTGTTTTTT.

J is TRBJ1-2 and V is TRBV6-5; 12 positions match TRBD1. The J segment lost 8 bases and the V segment lost 6 bases, leaving 10 bases of the junction unmatched. Germline V lookup: CDR1 MNHEY, CDR2 SVGAGI. CDR3 length: 15 amino acids. In DNA, the CDR3 is TGTGCCAGCAGGGGGCCGGGACAGGGGGCAGCGGGCTACACCTTC. This codes for CASRGPGQGAAGYTF.

The chain links TRBV7-2 to TRBJ2-7; a possible D gene is TRBD1 (5 bases). The CDR3 totals 17 residues. The V end lost 5 bases, the J end lost 6 bases, and 26 bases lay between the germline ends. Germline CDR1 SGHTA, CDR2 FQGNSA. CDR3 protein: CASSMNPGHGLKGEQYF. As DNA, the CDR3 is TGTGCCAGCAGCATGAACCCCGGACACGGGTTAAAGGGCGAGCAGTACTTC.

The chain links TRBV2 to TRBJ2-5, with D perhaps TRBD2 (6 bases). The CDR3 length is 16 residues. Germline V gene lookup returns CDR1 SNHLY and CDR2 FYNNEI. V was trimmed by 8 bases and J by 5 bases, leaving 24 bases between them. CDR3 nucleotide sequence: TGTGCCAGCGGGCGGGGCAGGAGAATGGGAAGGGAGACCCAGTACTTC. This translates into CASGRGRRMGRETQYF.

The chain joins TRBV28 to TRBJ1-1; D gene ambiguous. CDR3 length: 12 residues. V was shortened by 3 bases and J by 1 base, with 3 bases between the two germline ends. Germline CDR1 MDHEN, CDR2 SYDVKM. CDR3 sequence: CASSFWNTEAFF. The CDR3 DNA sequence: TGTGCCAGCAGTTTCTGGAACACTGAAGCTTTCTTT.

The chain carries TRBV18 and TRBJ1-5, with 7 bases aligning to TRBD1. In germline, CDR1 is KGHSH, CDR2 LQKENI. The trim removed 6 bases at V and 6 bases at J, leaving 8 bases unmatched. This CDR3 comprises 14 residues. The DNA of the CDR3 is TGTGCCAGCTCGTCTGACAGGGTGAGTCAGCCCCAGCATTTT. It yields the protein CASSSDRVSQPQHF.

The chain employs TRBV2 and TRBJ1-3; 7 nucleotides line up with TRBD1. Looked up from germline, CDR1 is SNHLY and CDR2 is FYNNEI. The V segment lost 6 bases and the J segment 3 bases; nucleotides outside the gene matches: 8. The CDR3 length is 15 residues. CDR3 coding DNA: TGTGCCAGCAGGGAACAGGGGCCGCGTGGAAACACCATATATTTT. It specifies CASREQGPRGNTIYF.

The rearrangement links TRBV27 to TRBJ2-1, with TRBD2 matching over 8 bases. V lost 6 bases, J lost 4 bases, and 11 bases stayed unmatched. Germline V lookup: CDR1 MNHEY, CDR2 SMNVEV (reference sequence). This CDR3 is built from 16 residues. The CDR3 DNA is TGTGCCAGCAGCCGAGGCGCGGGGGGTTCATACAATGAGCAGTTCTTC. Residues: CASSRGAGGSYNEQFF.

This chain connects TRBV27 to TRBJ2-7, with D tentatively TRBD1 (6 bases). Trimming cost V 6 bases and J 5 bases, with 11 bases left between them. The germline V gene encodes CDR1 MNHEY and CDR2 SMNVEV (reference sequence). The CDR3 has 12 amino acids. This chain's CDR3 is CASRSGVHEQYF. The CDR3 DNA follows: TGTGCCAGCAGATCAGGGGTGCACGAGCAGTACTTC.

This sequence joins TRBV30 and TRBJ1-2; D is perhaps TRBD1 (6 bases). Trimming took off 5 bases at V and 8 bases at J, with 18 bases between the two ends. The CDR3 is 13 amino acids. The germline V gene has CDR1 GTSNPN and CDR2 SVGIG (reference sequence). CDR3 coding DNA: TGTGCCTGGCTAGCGGGGGCTTGGGACGGCTACACCTTC. Encoded protein: CAWLAGAWDGYTF. Looking up the rest from reference TRBV30 and TRBJ1-2 gives the full variable domain: SQTIHQWPATLVQPVGSPLSLECTVEGTSNPNLYWYRQAAGRGLQLLFYSVGIGQISSEVPQNLSASRPQDRQFILSSKKLLLSDSGFYLCAWLAGAWDGYTFGSGTRLTVV.

The chain carries TRBV7-2 and TRBJ2-1; tentative D call: TRBD2 (5 bases). CDR1 is SGHTA, CDR2 FQGNSA, per germline. The CDR3 has 14 residues. V was pared by 11 bases and J by 0 bases, with 14 bases between. DNA for the CDR3: TGTGCCTCCAAGAGGGAGAGCTCCTACAATGAGCAGTTCTTC. Translation: CASKRESSYNEQFF.